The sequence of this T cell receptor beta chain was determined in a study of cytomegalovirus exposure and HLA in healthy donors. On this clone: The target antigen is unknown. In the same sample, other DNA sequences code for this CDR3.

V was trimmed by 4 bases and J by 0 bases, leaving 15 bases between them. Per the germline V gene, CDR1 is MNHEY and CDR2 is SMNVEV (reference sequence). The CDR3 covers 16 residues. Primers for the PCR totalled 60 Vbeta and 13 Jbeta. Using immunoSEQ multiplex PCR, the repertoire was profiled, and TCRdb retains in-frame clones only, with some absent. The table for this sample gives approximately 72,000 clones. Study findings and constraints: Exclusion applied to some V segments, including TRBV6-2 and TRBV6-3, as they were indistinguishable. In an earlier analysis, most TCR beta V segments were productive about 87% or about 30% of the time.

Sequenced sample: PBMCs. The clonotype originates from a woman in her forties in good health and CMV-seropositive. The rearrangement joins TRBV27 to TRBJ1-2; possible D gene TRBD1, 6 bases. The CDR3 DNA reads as TGTGCCAGCAGTTCGTTGGGGACACGTGCTAACTATGGCTACACCTTC. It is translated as CASSSLGTRANYGYTF.